This TCR beta chain was retrieved from a study of T cell responses to AZD1222 COVID-19 vaccine. Whole-study results and caveats: Nearly half of spike-specific TCRs reportedly target unmutated variant regions. Receipt of two AZD1222 doses was followed by a rise in Spike-specific TCR breadth and depth.

Timing groups of about 4 and about 12 weeks for second doses were pooled. This clone was seen a handful of times. Antigen: not known. Profiling relied on immunoSEQ multiplex PCR, and the TCRdb table lists in-frame clones only, not all of them. This table has over 110,000 clones, 90% appearing once. Germline-derived CDR1 and CDR2 are ENHRY and SYGVKD. The CDR3 contains 14 residues. With 6 bases removed from V and 1 base from J, the gap between germline ends came to 11 bases. The chain combines TRBV10-3 with TRBJ2-3, with no clear D. This TCR derives from an adult who received the AZD1222 COVID-19 vaccine. The specimen comprised peripheral blood, sampled 28 days after the second AZD1222 dose. CDR3 nucleotide sequence: TGTGCCATCAGCAGGAGTTCTCGCACAGATACGCAGTATTTT. Translation: CAISRSSRTDTQYF.